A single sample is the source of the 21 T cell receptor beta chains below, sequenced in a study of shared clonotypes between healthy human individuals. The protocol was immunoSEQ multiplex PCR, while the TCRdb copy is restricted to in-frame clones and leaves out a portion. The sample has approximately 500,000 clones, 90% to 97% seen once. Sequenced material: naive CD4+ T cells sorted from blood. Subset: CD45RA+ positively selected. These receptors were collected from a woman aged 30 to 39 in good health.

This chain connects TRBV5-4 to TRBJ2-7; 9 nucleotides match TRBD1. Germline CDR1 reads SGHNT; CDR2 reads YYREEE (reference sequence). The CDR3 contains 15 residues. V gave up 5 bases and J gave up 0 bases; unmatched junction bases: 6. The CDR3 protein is CASSLRDRDSYEQYF. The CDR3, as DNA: TGTGCCAGCAGTCTCCGGGACAGGGACTCCTACGAGCAGTACTTC.

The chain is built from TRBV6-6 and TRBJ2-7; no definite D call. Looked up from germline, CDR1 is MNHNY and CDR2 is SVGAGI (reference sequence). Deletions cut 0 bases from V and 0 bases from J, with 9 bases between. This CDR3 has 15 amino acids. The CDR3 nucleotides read TGTGCCAGCAGTTACTCGATCGCTAGCTCCTACGAGCAGTACTTC. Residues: CASSYSIASSYEQYF.

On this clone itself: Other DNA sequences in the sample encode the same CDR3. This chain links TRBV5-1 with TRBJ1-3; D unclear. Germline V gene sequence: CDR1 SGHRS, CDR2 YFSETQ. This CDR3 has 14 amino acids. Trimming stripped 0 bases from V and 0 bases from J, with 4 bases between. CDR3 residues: CASSLGSSGNTIYF. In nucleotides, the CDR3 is TGCGCCAGCAGCTTGGGTAGCTCTGGAAACACCATATATTTT. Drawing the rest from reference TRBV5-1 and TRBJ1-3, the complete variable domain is KAGVTQTPRYLIKTRGQQVTLSCSPISGHRSVSWYQQTPGQGLQFLFEYFSETQRNKGNFPGRFSGRQFSNSRSEMNVSTLELGDSALYLCASSLGSSGNTIYFGEGSWLTVV.

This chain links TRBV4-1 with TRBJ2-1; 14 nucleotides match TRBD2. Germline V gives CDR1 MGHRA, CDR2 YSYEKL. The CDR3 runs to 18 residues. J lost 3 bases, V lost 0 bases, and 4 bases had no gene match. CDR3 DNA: TGCGCCAGCAGCCAAGATCCGGGACTAGCGGGAGACTACAATGAGCAGTTCTTC. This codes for CASSQDPGLAGDYNEQFF.

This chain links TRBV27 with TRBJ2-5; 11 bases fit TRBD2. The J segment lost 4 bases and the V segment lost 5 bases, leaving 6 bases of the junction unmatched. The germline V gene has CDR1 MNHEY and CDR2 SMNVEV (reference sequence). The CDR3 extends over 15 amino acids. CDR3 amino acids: CASSPQLAGVETQYF. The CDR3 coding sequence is TGTGCCAGCAGTCCTCAACTAGCGGGAGTAGAGACCCAGTACTTC.

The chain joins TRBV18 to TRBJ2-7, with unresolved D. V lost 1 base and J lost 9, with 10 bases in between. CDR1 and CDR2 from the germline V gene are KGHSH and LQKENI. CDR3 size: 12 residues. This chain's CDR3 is CASSPQGVGQYF. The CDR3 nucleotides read TGTGCCAGCTCACCACAGGGCGTTGGGCAGTACTTC.

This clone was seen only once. The CDR3 spells CAEGQGGSTQYF. The CDR3, as DNA: TGTGCGGAGGGACAGGGTGGTTCGACCCAGTACTTC. The genes are TRBV30 and TRBJ2-5; TRBD1 matches 9 bases. This CDR3 contains 12 residues. Germline values: CDR1 GTSNPN, CDR2 SVGIG (reference sequence).

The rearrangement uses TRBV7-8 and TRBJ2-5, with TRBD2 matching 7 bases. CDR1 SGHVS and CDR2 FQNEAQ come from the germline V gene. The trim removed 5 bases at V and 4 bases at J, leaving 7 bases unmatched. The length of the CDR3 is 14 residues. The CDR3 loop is CASSAGLLLETQYF. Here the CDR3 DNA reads TGTGCCAGCAGCGCGGGACTACTCCTAGAGACCCAGTACTTC.

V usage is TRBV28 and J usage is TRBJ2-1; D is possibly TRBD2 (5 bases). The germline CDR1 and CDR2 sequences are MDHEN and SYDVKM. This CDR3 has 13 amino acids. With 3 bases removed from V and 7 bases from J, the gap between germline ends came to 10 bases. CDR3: CASSLKLVNEQFF. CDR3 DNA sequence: TGTGCCAGCAGTTTGAAACTAGTTAATGAGCAGTTCTTC.

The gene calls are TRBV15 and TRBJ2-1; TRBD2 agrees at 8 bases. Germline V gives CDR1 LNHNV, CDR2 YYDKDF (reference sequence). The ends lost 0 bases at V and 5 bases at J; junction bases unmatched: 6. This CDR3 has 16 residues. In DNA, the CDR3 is TGTGCCACCAGCAGAGAAGGTAGCGGGAACCACAATGAGCAGTTCTTC. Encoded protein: CATSREGSGNHNEQFF.

The CDR3 nucleotides read TGTGCCACCAGCAAATTCCAGGGACTAGCGGGACGGGATGAGCAGTTCTTC. Its protein product is CATSKFQGLAGRDEQFF. The chain couples TRBV15 to TRBJ2-1; 13 bases match TRBD2. Unmatched junction bases numbered 11, after V lost 4 bases and J lost 8 bases. The CDR3 consists of 17 residues. CDR1 is LNHNV and CDR2 is YYDKDF in the germline V gene (reference sequence).

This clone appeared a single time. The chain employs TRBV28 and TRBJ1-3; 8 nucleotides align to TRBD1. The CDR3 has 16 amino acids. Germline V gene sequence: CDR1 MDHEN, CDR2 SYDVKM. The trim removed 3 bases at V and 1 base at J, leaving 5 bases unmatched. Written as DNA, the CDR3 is TGTGCCAGCAGTTTCAGGGGGCTGGTTTCTGGAAACACCATATATTTT. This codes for CASSFRGLVSGNTIYF.

The CDR3 loop is CAWSVLDQGAGMDQPQHF. The CDR3 DNA reads as TGTGCCTGGAGTGTTCTGGACCAAGGCGCAGGGATGGATCAGCCCCAGCATTTT. The chain is built from TRBV30 and TRBJ1-5; a weak D match, TRBD1 (5 bases). The CDR3 is 18 amino acids. V lost 0 bases and J lost 5, with 23 bases in between. The V gene's germline CDR1 is GTSNPN and CDR2 SVGIG (reference sequence).

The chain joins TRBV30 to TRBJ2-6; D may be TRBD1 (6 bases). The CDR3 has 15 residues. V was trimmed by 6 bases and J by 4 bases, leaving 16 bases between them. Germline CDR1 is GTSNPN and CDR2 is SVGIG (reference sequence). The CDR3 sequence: CACTGRFAGANVLTF. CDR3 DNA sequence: TGTGCCTGCACAGGGCGCTTCGCGGGGGCCAACGTCCTGACTTTC.

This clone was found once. The CDR3 region has the DNA TGTGCCAGCAGTTTGGAGGGTGTCGGAGAGACCCAGTACTTC. The encoded protein is CASSLEGVGETQYF. The chain recombines TRBV28 with TRBJ2-5, with a weak D call TRBD2 (6 bases). V lost 3 bases to trimming and J lost 4 bases, with 12 bases between them. This CDR3 comprises 14 residues. CDR1 and CDR2 (germline): MDHEN, SYDVKM.

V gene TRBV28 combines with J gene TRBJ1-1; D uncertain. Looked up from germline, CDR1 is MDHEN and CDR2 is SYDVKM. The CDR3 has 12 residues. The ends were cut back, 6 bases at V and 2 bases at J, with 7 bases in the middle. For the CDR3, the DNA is TGTGCCAGCAGCGAGAGAAACACTGAAGCTTTCTTT. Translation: CASSERNTEAFF.

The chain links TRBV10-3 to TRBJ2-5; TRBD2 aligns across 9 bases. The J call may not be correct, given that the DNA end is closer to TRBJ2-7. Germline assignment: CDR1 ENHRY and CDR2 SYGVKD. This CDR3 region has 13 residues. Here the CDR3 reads CAISRLAGREQYF. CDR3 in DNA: TGTGCCATCAGTCGGCTAGCGGGGCGCGAGCAGTACTTC.

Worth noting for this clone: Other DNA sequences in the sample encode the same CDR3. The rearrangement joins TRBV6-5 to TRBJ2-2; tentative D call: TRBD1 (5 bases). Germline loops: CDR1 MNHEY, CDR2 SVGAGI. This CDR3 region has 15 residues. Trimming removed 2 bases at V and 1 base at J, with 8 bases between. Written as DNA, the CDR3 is TGTGCCAGCAGTTACCAGGGTGAGAACACCGGGGAGCTGTTTTTT. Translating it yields CASSYQGENTGELFF.

Here the CDR3 DNA reads TGTGCCAGCAGCCTACCTGGGACAGGGGAGCAAGAGACCCAGTACTTC. Protein product: CASSLPGTGEQETQYF. V usage is TRBV5-6 and J usage is TRBJ2-5; TRBD1 matches at 10 bases. The CDR3 is 16 residues long. Germline V gene lookup returns CDR1 SGHDT and CDR2 YYEEEE. The V segment lost 4 bases and the J segment 2 bases; nucleotides outside the gene matches: 8.

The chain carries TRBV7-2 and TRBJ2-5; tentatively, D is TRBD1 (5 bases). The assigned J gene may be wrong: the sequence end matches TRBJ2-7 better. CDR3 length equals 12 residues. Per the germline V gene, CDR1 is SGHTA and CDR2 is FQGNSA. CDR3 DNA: TGTGCCAGCAGCTTAGCAGGGGTCGAGCAGTACTTC. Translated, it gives CASSLAGVEQYF.

The CDR3 sequence: CASSLPPSGHSGELFF. CDR3 sequence (DNA): TGTGCCAGCAGCTTACCGCCTAGCGGTCATTCCGGGGAGCTGTTTTTT. V usage is TRBV7-6 and J usage is TRBJ2-2; 7 bases agree with TRBD2. V trimming: 2 bases; J trimming: 6 bases; junction bases outside the gene matches: 9. Germline values: CDR1 SGHVS, CDR2 FNYEAQ. CDR3 length: 16 amino acids.